A single sample is the source of the 13 T cell receptor beta chains below, sequenced in a study of identical twins. TCRdb re-analysed the 5' RACE reads in MiXCR, keeping a single row per CDR3 protein. The sample holds about 260,000 distinct CDR3 sequences, roughly 7% seen once. These data also featured in a second study, about yellow fever vaccine responses in identical twins.

Specimen: memory (CD45RO+) T cells sorted from blood. The receptor source for this set is a woman between 18 and 30 years old in good health.

In its sample, this clonotype was seen a few times. V gene TRBV7-2 combines with J gene TRBJ2-1; 9 positions agree with TRBD1. Germline V lookup: CDR1 SGHTA, CDR2 FQGNSA. The CDR3 loop spans 16 amino acids. V was clipped by 5 bases and J by 4 bases; unmatched bases: 9. The CDR3 coding sequence is TGTGCCAGCAGCCCTTCGGGACAGGGATCTTACAATGAGCAGTTCTTC. This sequence encodes CASSPSGQGSYNEQFF.

The chain recombines TRBV5-1 with TRBJ2-4; 7 bases are shared with TRBD1. J was trimmed by 4 bases and V by 4 bases; bases with no gene match: 11. Looked up from germline, CDR1 is SGHRS and CDR2 is YFSETQ. This CDR3 is built from 16 residues. The CDR3 reads CASSRRQGPIKNIQYF. The CDR3 bases are TGCGCCAGCAGCCGGCGACAGGGCCCTATTAAAAACATTCAGTACTTC.

This clonotype was seen a few times. The chain uses TRBV10-1 and TRBJ2-2, with 10 positions matching TRBD2. J lost 2 bases, V lost 4 bases, and 10 bases had no gene match. The CDR3 extends over 18 amino acids. Germline V gene sequence: CDR1 WNHNN, CDR2 SYGVQD (reference sequence). This CDR3 is CASSGPLAGDPNTGELFF. The DNA of the CDR3 is TGCGCCAGCAGTGGACCGCTAGCGGGGGACCCAAACACCGGGGAGCTGTTTTTT.

This clonotype was observed many times. The CDR3 coding sequence is TGTGCCAGCAGCTTAGTGGGGGGGGACACTGAAGCTTTCTTT. This codes for CASSLVGGDTEAFF. V and J are TRBV7-8 and TRBJ1-1; D may be TRBD1 (5 bases). With 1 base removed from V and 3 bases from J, the gap between germline ends came to 9 bases. This CDR3 is built from 14 residues. The germline V gene has CDR1 SGHVS and CDR2 FQNEAQ.

The sample holds many counts of this clonotype. This sequence joins TRBV20-1 and TRBJ1-1; D unresolved. Trimming pared 3 bases from V and 5 bases from J, leaving 13 bases between. The CDR3 runs to 13 residues. Looked up from germline, CDR1 is DFQATT and CDR2 is SNEGSKA (reference sequence). The CDR3 sequence is CSASVTGKTEAFF. The CDR3 nucleotides are TGCAGTGCTAGTGTGACCGGGAAAACTGAAGCTTTCTTT.

The table lists this clonotype with a few counts. The rearrangement uses TRBV29-1 and TRBJ2-1, with TRBD2 matching over 11 bases. With 7 bases clipped from V and 10 bases from J, the junction kept 12 bases outside the gene matches. The CDR3 loop spans 14 amino acids. The germline V gene encodes CDR1 SQVTM and CDR2 ANQGSEA. CDR3 region: CSAASGGFVWEQFF. CDR3 coding DNA: TGCAGCGCGGCTAGCGGGGGGTTTGTTTGGGAGCAGTTCTTC.

This clonotype turned up a few times. The chain links TRBV20-1 to TRBJ2-5; 9 bases align to TRBD1. Per germline, CDR1 DFQATT and CDR2 SNEGSKA (reference sequence). CDR3 length equals 15 residues. V gave up 3 bases and J gave up 4 bases; unmatched junction bases: 9. In DNA, the CDR3 is TGCAGTGCTAGTAGGGGGACAGGGCACGGAGAGACCCAGTACTTC. Its translation: CSASRGTGHGETQYF.

This clonotype was seen ten or more times. The rearrangement joins TRBV27 to TRBJ2-2; D is ambiguous. The CDR3 length is 13 residues. Germline CDR1 and CDR2: MNHEY and SMNVEV (reference sequence). Trimming stripped 2 bases from V and 6 bases from J, with 7 bases between. As DNA, the CDR3 is TGTGCCAGCAGTTTACGGGTTGCCGGGGAGCTGTTTTTT. This translates into CASSLRVAGELFF.

This chain uses TRBV5-6 with TRBJ2-1; 9 bases are shared with TRBD2. The length of the CDR3 is 15 residues. V shed 0 bases, J shed 7 bases, and the junction held 5 bases outside the gene matches. Germline V gene sequence: CDR1 SGHDT, CDR2 YYEEEE. The CDR3 nucleotides read TGTGCCAGCAGCTTGGTGGCTAGCGGGAAGAATGAGCAGTTCTTC. Translated: CASSLVASGKNEQFF.

This clonotype was counted between two and nine times. The chain couples TRBV18 to TRBJ2-2; 12 nucleotides line up with TRBD2. Germline V gene data show CDR1 as KGHSH and CDR2 as LQKENI. The CDR3 totals 17 residues. J was trimmed by 0 bases and V by 1 base; bases with no gene match: 0. CDR3 in amino acids: CASSPRTSGTNTGELFF. In DNA form, the CDR3 reads TGTGCCAGCTCACCACGGACTAGCGGGACGAACACCGGGGAGCTGTTTTTT.

In this sample, this clonotype turned up a few times. The V gene is TRBV4-1, the J gene TRBJ2-3; D perhaps matches TRBD2 (5 bases). Germline V CDR1 and CDR2: MGHRA, YSYEKL. The CDR3 runs to 15 residues. V was pared by 1 base and J by 4 bases, with 12 bases between. The CDR3 spells CASSQVGAVADTQYF. The CDR3 bases are TGCGCCAGCAGCCAAGTCGGAGCGGTTGCAGATACGCAGTATTTT.

The V call is TRBV24-1, the J call TRBJ2-2, with 14 positions matching TRBD2. After removal of 6 bases from V and 2 bases from J, the junction contained 10 bases not matched to a gene. This CDR3 spans 19 amino acids. Germline-derived CDR1 and CDR2 are KGHDR and SFDVKD. The CDR3 coding sequence is TGTGCCACCAGTCCCGCGCCCGGGACTAGCGGGGGAAACACCGGGGAGCTGTTTTTT. Its translation is CATSPAPGTSGGNTGELFF.

This chain uses TRBV5-5 with TRBJ2-1, with D tentatively TRBD1 or TRBD2 (6 bases each). The germline V and J ends were trimmed by 2 bases and 2 bases, with 14 bases remaining between them. Germline CDR1 reads SGHKS; CDR2 reads YYEKEE (reference sequence). The CDR3 sequence is 16 residues long. The DNA of the CDR3 is TGTGCCAGCAGCTTTACCTGGGGGGCCACCTACAATGAGCAGTTCTTC. Protein product: CASSFTWGATYNEQFF.